These T cell receptor beta chains were read from a single sample in a study of T cell responses to AZD1222 COVID-19 vaccine. Some clones are missing from TCRdb's copy, which holds only in-frame ones; the method was immunoSEQ multiplex PCR. The sample lists around 84,000 clones; about 92% were seen once. The sample was peripheral blood, taken on day 0 of MenACWY control vaccination. Receptor source: an adult in good health. Each CDR3 is given with its conserved first and last residue. D genes are given only for firm matches. Expanded clones get a size class; other rows say once, few or many, or leave the size out.

size: .; V: TRBV28; D: TRBD1; J: TRBJ2-1; CDR3: CAGRQGTNNEQFF; DNA: TGTGCCGGCCGACAGGGGACGAACAATGAGCAGTTCTTC
size: once; V: TRBV18; D: .; J: TRBJ2-7; CDR3: CASSLNAGTPSYEQYF; DNA: TGTGCCAGCTCACTTAACGCAGGGACTCCCTCCTACGAGCAGTACTTC
size: .; V: TRBV28; D: .; J: TRBJ1-3; CDR3: CASSLSGQLGNTIYF; DNA: TGTGCCAGCAGTTTGAGTGGACAGTTAGGAAACACCATATATTTT
size: few; V: TRBV7-9; D: .; J: TRBJ2-7; CDR3: CASSLDTYEQYF; DNA: TGTGCCAGCAGCCTGGACACCTACGAGCAGTACTTC
size: .; V: TRBV27; D: TRBD2; J: TRBJ2-1; CDR3: CASSPASGRYNEQFF; DNA: TGTGCCAGCAGTCCCGCTAGCGGGAGGTACAATGAGCAGTTCTTC
size: .; V: TRBV7-9; D: .; J: TRBJ1-2; CDR3: CASSFGGNYGYTF; DNA: TGTGCCAGCAGCTTTGGGGGGAACTATGGCTACACCTTC
size: .; V: TRBV5-1; D: TRBD2; J: TRBJ2-1; CDR3: CASGSGTFYNEQFF; DNA: TGCGCCAGCGGTAGCGGGACCTTCTACAATGAGCAGTTCTTC
size: once; V: TRBV6-6; D: TRBD1; J: TRBJ1-5; CDR3: CASRPQGHNQPQHF; DNA: TGTGCCAGCAGGCCACAGGGGCACAATCAGCCCCAGCATTTT
size: .; V: TRBV2; D: .; J: TRBJ2-7; CDR3: CASLGSYEQYF; DNA: TGTGCCAGCTTGGGCTCCTACGAGCAGTACTTC
size: .; V: TRBV3-1/TRBV3-2; D: .; J: TRBJ2-7; CDR3: CASSRDSYEQYF; DNA: TGTGCCAGCAGCCGGGACTCCTACGAGCAGTACTTC